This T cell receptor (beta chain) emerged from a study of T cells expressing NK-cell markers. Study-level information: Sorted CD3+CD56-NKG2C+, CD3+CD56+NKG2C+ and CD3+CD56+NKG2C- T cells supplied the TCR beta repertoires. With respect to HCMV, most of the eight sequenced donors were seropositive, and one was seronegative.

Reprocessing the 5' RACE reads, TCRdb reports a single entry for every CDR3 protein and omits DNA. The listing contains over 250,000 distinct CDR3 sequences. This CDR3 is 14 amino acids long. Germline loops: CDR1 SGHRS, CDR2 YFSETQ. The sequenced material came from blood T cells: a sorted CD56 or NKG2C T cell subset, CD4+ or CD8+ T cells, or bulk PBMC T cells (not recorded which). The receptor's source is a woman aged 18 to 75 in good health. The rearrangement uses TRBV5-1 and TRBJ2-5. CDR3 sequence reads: CASSLVGYRETQYF.